This TCR beta chain stems from a study of shared clonotypes between healthy human individuals. Study findings and constraints: Larger estimated richness was generally seen in naive subsets than in memory subsets. Non-shared clonotypes were found to have lower generation probabilities than the clonotypes that were shared by all four of the sorted-subset donors.

Concerning this clone itself: The antigen is not known.

With 3 bases removed from V and 4 bases from J, the gap between germline ends came to 12 bases. The CDR3 totals 15 residues. Per germline, CDR1 KGHSH and CDR2 LQKENI. Libraries were prepared by immunoSEQ multiplex PCR; TCRdb keeps only in-frame clonotypes and omits some of them. The data contain a few million clones, approximately 92% of them singletons. This sequence originates from a man aged 18 to 29 in good health. The material sequenced was naive CD4+ T cells sorted from blood. As for subset: CD45RA+ positively selected. The chain links TRBV18 to TRBJ2-2, with D possibly TRBD1 on 5 matching bases. CDR3 coding DNA: TGTGCCAGCTCACCCTTGGACATAACCACCGGGGAGCTGTTTTTT. It encodes CASSPLDITTGELFF. Looking up the rest from reference TRBV18 and TRBJ2-2 gives the full variable domain: NAGVMQNPRHLVRRRGQEARLRCSPMKGHSHVYWYRQLPEEGLKFMVYLQKENIIDESGMPKERFSAEFPKEGPSILRIQQVVRGDSAAYFCASSPLDITTGELFFGEGSRLTVL.